The 18 T cell receptor beta chains below come from one sample, sequenced in a study of blood T cell repertoires in COVID-19. Measured with immunoSEQ multiplex PCR; TCRdb has only the in-frame clones, and not every one. The sample has a few hundred thousand clones, 60% to 75% seen once. Sequencing used peripheral blood. These receptors all stem from a woman aged 80 or older with acute or convalescent COVID-19.

The chain carries TRBV2 and TRBJ1-2, with 8 nucleotides matching TRBD1. The trim removed 1 base at V and 8 bases at J, leaving 6 bases unmatched. This CDR3 is built from 14 residues. The germline gives CDR1 SNHLY, CDR2 FYNNEI. CDR3 sequence reads: CASSEVGTGFGYTF. The CDR3 DNA sequence: TGTGCCAGCAGTGAAGTCGGGACAGGATTCGGCTACACCTTC.

The sample holds a few counts of this clone. The J gene is TRBJ1-2, the V gene TRBV6-5, with D perhaps TRBD1 (5 bases). In germline, CDR1 is MNHEY, CDR2 SVGAGI. This CDR3 comprises 14 residues. Between the trimmed V and J ends, which lost 10 bases and 5 bases, there was a span of 20 bases. CDR3 bases: TGTGCCACCAACCGGGGGGATCCCTTTTATGGCTACACCTTC. This gives the protein CATNRGDPFYGYTF.

The table lists this clone with a count of one. The chain links TRBV2 to TRBJ1-2; TRBD1 aligns across 7 bases. CDR3 size: 17 residues. CDR1 and CDR2 (germline): SNHLY, FYNNEI. The ends lost 4 bases at V and 4 bases at J; junction bases unmatched: 15. This CDR3 is CASSGPLWDRLTYGYTF. The DNA of the CDR3 is TGTGCCAGCAGTGGGCCCCTATGGGACAGACTAACCTATGGCTACACCTTC.

A few counts support this clone. This chain joins TRBV12-5 and TRBJ1-2; no definite D call. CDR1 and CDR2 from the germline V gene are LGHNT and FRNRAP. Trimming cost V 7 bases and J 8 bases, with 17 bases left between them. This CDR3 contains 13 residues. CDR3: CASDSEGIGGYTF. The CDR3 DNA follows: TGTGCTAGTGATTCAGAGGGAATCGGCGGCTACACCTTC.

The chain uses TRBV30 and TRBJ2-3, with D possibly matching TRBD2 (7 bases). The V gene's germline CDR1 is GTSNPN and CDR2 SVGIG (reference sequence). The germline V and J ends were trimmed by 1 base and 6 bases, with 11 bases remaining between them. This CDR3 is 13 amino acids long. The CDR3 sequence is CAWSAAGADTQYF. CDR3 nucleotide sequence: TGTGCCTGGAGTGCCGCGGGGGCCGATACGCAGTATTTT.

The chain joins TRBV5-4 to TRBJ2-1; TRBD1 matches 7 bases. The CDR3 has 15 amino acids. In germline, CDR1 is SGHNT, CDR2 YYREEE (reference sequence). V lost 3 bases, J lost 0 bases, and 3 bases stayed unmatched. This CDR3 reads CASSSGQTSYNEQFF. The DNA for the CDR3 is TGTGCCAGCAGCTCGGGACAGACCTCCTACAATGAGCAGTTCTTC.

A few counts support this clone. This chain connects TRBV3-1 (or the pseudogene TRBV3-2) to TRBJ1-1, with TRBD1 matching 8 bases. Trimming at V came to 3 bases and at J to 4 bases, leaving 4 bases not matched to a gene. This CDR3 has 14 amino acids. Germline loops: CDR1 LGHDT, CDR2 YNNKEL (reference sequence). The DNA of the CDR3 is TGTGCCAGCAGCCAGCGGACAGGGCGCACTGAAGCTTTCTTT. Protein product: CASSQRTGRTEAFF.

This clone appeared a single time. This chain joins TRBV6-2 or TRBV6-3 and TRBJ1-3; D is possibly TRBD1 (5 bases). Germline lookup yields CDR1 MNHEY and CDR2 SVGEGT. This CDR3 spans 15 amino acids. V gave up 2 bases and J gave up 2 bases, with 10 bases separating them. The CDR3 DNA follows: TGTGCCAGCAGTTACGCAGGGCTCCCTGGAAACACCATATATTTT. Its protein is CASSYAGLPGNTIYF.

The table lists this clone with a few counts. The gene calls are TRBV9 and TRBJ2-2; the match to TRBD2 covers 10 bases. The junction had 7 bases not matched to a gene; V was cut back by 3 bases and J by 2 bases. The CDR3 is made up of 17 amino acids. Germline CDR1 reads SGDLS; CDR2 reads YYNGEE. As DNA, the CDR3 is TGTGCCAGCAGCGGAAGCGGGGGGGACAGCAACACCGGGGAGCTGTTTTTT. Its translation: CASSGSGGDSNTGELFF.

In DNA form, the CDR3 reads TGTGCCAGCAGCTTAGATATCGGGGGAACAGACCCACGCGAGCAGTACTTC. The encoded protein is CASSLDIGGTDPREQYF. The chain uses TRBV11-2 and TRBJ2-7; D might be TRBD2 (6 bases). V was shortened by 0 bases and J by 6 bases, with 21 bases between the two germline ends. The CDR3 is 17 residues long. The germline V gene has CDR1 SGHAT and CDR2 FQNNGV.

The V and J genes are TRBV5-1 and TRBJ1-4; D possibly corresponds to TRBD1 (6 bases). Deletions cut 2 bases from V and 8 bases from J, with 16 bases between. Germline CDR1 and CDR2: SGHRS and YFSETQ. CDR3 length: 15 residues. This CDR3 reads CASSFDRLVREKLFF. The CDR3 DNA follows: TGCGCCAGCAGCTTTGACAGGCTTGTTCGGGAAAAACTGTTTTTT.

The chain uses TRBV2 and TRBJ1-6; 7 bases line up with TRBD1. CDR1 and CDR2 (germline): SNHLY, FYNNEI. This CDR3 region has 15 residues. V was clipped by 4 bases and J by 7 bases; unmatched bases: 7. Here the CDR3 DNA reads TGTGCCAGCAGTGTACAGGGGTCGTTGAATTCACCCCTCCACTTT. Amino acid sequence: CASSVQGSLNSPLHF.

The gene calls are TRBV9 and TRBJ1-1; D may be TRBD1 (5 bases). This CDR3 contains 14 residues. The germline CDR1 and CDR2 sequences are SGDLS and YYNGEE. V was cut by 0 bases and J by 9 bases, with 15 bases left in between. The CDR3 nucleotides read TGTGCCAGCAGCGTAGTTGACGGGGGTCAGAAAGCTTTCTTT. It encodes CASSVVDGGQKAFF.

The CDR3 DNA follows: TGTGCCAGCCGAACAGGGTCCGGGGAGCTGTTTTTT. The encoded protein is CASRTGSGELFF. The chain has TRBV7-2 and TRBJ2-2, with D perhaps matching TRBD1 (6 bases). The CDR3 contains 12 residues. Per germline, CDR1 SGHTA and CDR2 FQGNSA. The germline V and J ends were trimmed by 8 bases and 6 bases, with 10 bases remaining between them.

V usage is TRBV3-1 (or the pseudogene TRBV3-2) and J usage is TRBJ2-7; 7 bases align to TRBD1. The trim removed 4 bases at V and 4 bases at J, leaving 7 bases unmatched. Germline CDR1 reads LGHDT; CDR2 reads YNNKEL (reference sequence). The CDR3 contains 14 residues. The CDR3 here is CASSPGTVWYEQYF. The CDR3 bases are TGTGCCAGCAGCCCCGGGACAGTATGGTACGAGCAGTACTTC.

This clone was seen once. The chain employs TRBV25-1 and TRBJ1-2; 7 bases line up with TRBD1. After removal of 3 bases from V and 8 bases from J, the junction contained 6 bases not matched to a gene. The CDR3 totals 13 residues. CDR1 and CDR2 from the germline V gene are MGHDK and SYGVNS. The CDR3 is CASSDRRGQGYTF. In DNA form, the CDR3 reads TGTGCCAGCAGTGACAGACGGGGACAGGGCTACACCTTC.

V usage is TRBV6-5 and J usage is TRBJ1-2, with D perhaps matching TRBD1 (6 bases). This CDR3 is 14 amino acids long. Trimming stripped 0 bases from V and 4 bases from J, with 9 bases between. Looked up from germline, CDR1 is MNHEY and CDR2 is SVGAGI. This CDR3 reads CASSYSGQLYGYTF. CDR3 DNA: TGTGCCAGCAGTTACTCCGGACAGCTCTATGGCTACACCTTC.

J is TRBJ2-1 and V is TRBV7-2, with 7 bases that match TRBD1. CDR3 length: 15 residues. After removal of 5 bases from V and 4 bases from J, the junction contained 8 bases not matched to a gene. Germline loops: CDR1 SGHTA, CDR2 FQGNSA. The CDR3 bases are TGTGCCAGCAGCCTAGGGGACAGAAAATACAATGAGCAGTTCTTC. As protein: CASSLGDRKYNEQFF.